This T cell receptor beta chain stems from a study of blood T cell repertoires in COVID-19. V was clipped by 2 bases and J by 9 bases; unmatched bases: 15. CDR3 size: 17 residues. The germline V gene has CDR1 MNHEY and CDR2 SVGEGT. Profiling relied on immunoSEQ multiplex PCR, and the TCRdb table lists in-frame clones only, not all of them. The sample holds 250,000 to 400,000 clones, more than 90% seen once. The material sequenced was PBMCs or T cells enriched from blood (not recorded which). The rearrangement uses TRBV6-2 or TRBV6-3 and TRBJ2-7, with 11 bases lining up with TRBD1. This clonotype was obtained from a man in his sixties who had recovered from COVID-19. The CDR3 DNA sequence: TGTGCCAGCAGTTACCGGTACCGCCCGGGACAGGGGGAAGGGCAGTACTTC. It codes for CASSYRYRPGQGEGQYF.